The entry below gives a single TCR beta chain sequence along with its context. Its antigen is not known. Peripheral blood samples of 9.5 to 10 milliliters were drawn from each donor. With each sample, at least 5 micrograms of total RNA were extracted. A J-beta primer mix and a sample-barcoded 5' primer were used in a second PCR of about 7 to 12 cycles. Each cDNA molecule received a tag from a template-switch adaptor that had 12 random nucleotides. A single record per CDR3 protein comes from TCRdb applying MiXCR to the 5' RACE reads. The table includes about 560,000 distinct CDR3 sequences, roughly a quarter detected once. The data stem from a study of blood T cells in healthy people across ages. Study results and limitations: Unsorted PBMC material precluded a definitive naive versus antigen-experienced comparison.

Another study also made use of these data, one on T cells of mothers and their children.

This receptor was obtained from a boy aged 2 to 10 in good health. What was sequenced was blood.

Here the CDR3 DNA reads TGTGCCAGCAGCTTAGATGGCAGGGGGCACACCAACCAGCCCCAGCATTTT. Protein sequence: CASSLDGRGHTNQPQHF. The rearrangement links TRBV7-2 to TRBJ1-5; 8 bases are shared with TRBD1. Germline loops: CDR1 SGHTA, CDR2 FQGNSA. V shed 1 base, J shed 7 bases, and the junction held 12 bases outside the gene matches. This CDR3 spans 17 amino acids.